This TCR beta chain was identified during a study of control samples from healthy donors and cancer patients. Sequencing used immunoSEQ multiplex PCR; TCRdb keeps in-frame clones, though not all of them. The sample carries 150,000 to 200,000 clones, approximately 90% recorded once. The germline V gene has CDR1 MDHEN and CDR2 SYDVKM. The V gene lost 2 bases and the J gene lost 3 bases, with 8 bases spanning the gap. The CDR3 has 14 residues. The receptor's source is a man younger than 40 in good health. The chain joins TRBV28 to TRBJ1-5; the D is unclear. Material: blood. For the CDR3, the DNA is TGTGCCAGCAGTTTAGGGCAGGACAATCAGCCCCAGCATTTT. Its translation is CASSLGQDNQPQHF.